This T cell receptor (beta chain) was retrieved from a study of OX40 agonist ivuxolimab in advanced cancers. Whole-study context: The study treated patients with ivuxolimab, an agonistic anti-OX40 (CD134) antibody. Findings and limits, study-wide: Among expanded peripheral T cells, antigen specificity went undetermined.

Measured with immunoSEQ multiplex PCR; TCRdb has only the in-frame clones, and not every one. The table shows under 20,000 clones, with about 86% occurring only once. For this clone: Its target is not known.

Germline CDR1 reads SGHKS; CDR2 reads YYEKEE (reference sequence). V lost 7 bases and J lost 5, with 22 bases in between. This CDR3 spans 17 amino acids. This chain connects TRBV5-5 to TRBJ2-6; no clear D gene. The TCR originated in an adult with an advanced solid tumor such as melanoma, head and neck, liver or kidney cancer. Sequencing used CD4+ or CD8+ T cells sorted from blood, obtained in a trial of the OX40 agonist ivuxolimab. The CDR3 nucleotides are TGTGCCAGCCTGCGTACTCTCGCACAAAGTCGGGCCAACGTCCTGACTTTC. Its translation is CASLRTLAQSRANVLTF.